The 30 T cell receptor beta chains below were found in one sample sequenced in a study of blood T cell repertoires in COVID-19. The table came from immunoSEQ multiplex PCR; TCRdb's copy has only in-frame clones and leaves some out. Found here are fewer than 350,000 clones, about 86% of them singletons; the top ten hold approximately 2.2%. Sequencing was performed on peripheral blood. These TCRs come from a woman in her 30s who had recovered from COVID-19.

In this sample, this clone turned up a few times. J is TRBJ1-1 and V is TRBV24-1; no clear D gene. Germline loops: CDR1 KGHDR, CDR2 SFDVKD. The CDR3 totals 14 residues. Trimming removed 5 bases at V and 0 bases at J, with 9 bases between. The CDR3 loop is CATSGGKMNTEAFF. CDR3 nucleotides: TGTGCCACCAGTGGCGGGAAAATGAACACTGAAGCTTTCTTT.

This clone was detected only once. The chain links TRBV7-3 to TRBJ2-4, with TRBD2 matching over 7 bases. The V segment lost 5 bases and the J segment 6 bases; nucleotides outside the gene matches: 7. There are 14 residues in the CDR3. Germline V lookup: CDR1 SGHTA, CDR2 FQGTGA. CDR3 in DNA: TGTGCCAGCAGCCCCGGACTAGGCGGAAACATTCAGTACTTC. It encodes CASSPGLGGNIQYF.

The rearrangement joins TRBV7-2 to TRBJ2-6; D not resolved. Looked up from germline, CDR1 is SGHTA and CDR2 is FQGNSA. V lost 6 bases and J 0 bases, leaving 6 bases between the germline ends. The CDR3 sequence is 14 residues long. The CDR3 spells CASRRDSGANVLTF. CDR3 nucleotide sequence: TGTGCCAGCAGACGAGACTCTGGGGCCAACGTCCTGACTTTC.

The chain carries TRBV2 and TRBJ1-4; 10 bases match TRBD1. J lost 8 bases, V lost 7 bases, and 10 bases had no gene match. Germline V gene sequence: CDR1 SNHLY, CDR2 FYNNEI. The CDR3 loop spans 15 amino acids. CDR3 loop: CASNRQGAIGEKLFF. In DNA, the CDR3 is TGTGCCAGCAACCGACAGGGGGCGATCGGAGAAAAACTGTTTTTT.

This chain joins TRBV19 and TRBJ1-2, with no clear D. Germline CDR1 LNHDA, CDR2 SQIVND (reference sequence). With 7 bases removed from V and 6 bases from J, the gap between germline ends came to 12 bases. CDR3 length equals 12 residues. CDR3 loop: CASTEGWDGYTF. The CDR3 nucleotides read TGTGCCAGTACTGAGGGTTGGGATGGCTACACCTTC.

This chain connects TRBV7-9 to TRBJ2-5; D ambiguous. The germline gives CDR1 SEHNR, CDR2 FQNEAQ (reference sequence). The CDR3 has 14 amino acids. V lost 4 bases to trimming and J lost 4 bases, with 13 bases between them. The CDR3 DNA reads as TGTGCCAGCAGCTCCTTTGGGCTTGGAGAGACCCAGTACTTC. This sequence encodes CASSSFGLGETQYF.

V and J are TRBV27 and TRBJ2-3, with 9 bases lining up with TRBD1. J gave up 5 bases and V 5 bases, and 11 bases lay outside the gene matches. Germline CDR1 and CDR2: MNHEY and SMNVEV (reference sequence). The CDR3 consists of 16 residues. The CDR3 DNA follows: TGTGCCAGCAGTAAACTAGAGACAGGGGGAGAAGATACGCAGTATTTT. This gives the protein CASSKLETGGEDTQYF.

The count of this clone is one. This sequence joins TRBV5-6 and TRBJ2-7; TRBD1 agrees at 7 bases. V lost 4 bases, J lost 7 bases, and 17 bases stayed unmatched. The CDR3 contains 16 residues. Germline assignment: CDR1 SGHDT and CDR2 YYEEEE. The CDR3 sequence: CASSRRGQVPPGEQYF. The CDR3 DNA is TGTGCCAGCAGCCGGCGCGGACAGGTTCCTCCCGGGGAGCAGTACTTC.

The V and J genes are TRBV6-5 and TRBJ1-5; 8 bases align to TRBD1. The germline CDR1 and CDR2 sequences are MNHEY and SVGAGI. The V gene end was trimmed by 5 bases and the J gene end by 3 bases; junction bases not matched to a gene: 3. The CDR3 totals 14 residues. The chain's CDR3 is CASSQQGDNQPQHF. The CDR3 DNA reads as TGTGCCAGCAGTCAACAGGGGGACAATCAGCCCCAGCATTTT.

J is TRBJ2-3 and V is TRBV11-2; 10 bases agree with TRBD2. The CDR3 spans 16 residues. CDR1 is SGHAT, CDR2 FQNNGV, per germline. The V segment lost 5 bases and the J segment 4 bases; nucleotides outside the gene matches: 9. The CDR3 is CASSPSSGGAADTQYF. The CDR3 coding sequence is TGTGCCAGCAGCCCTTCGAGCGGGGGGGCAGCAGATACGCAGTATTTT.

This clone was seen once. The sample holds other DNA sequences that translate to the same CDR3. The chain couples TRBV19 to TRBJ2-1; 12 bases are shared with TRBD2. The germline V gene has CDR1 LNHDA and CDR2 SQIVND (reference sequence). CDR3 size: 15 residues. The junction had 7 bases not matched to a gene; V was cut back by 6 bases and J by 7 bases. The chain's CDR3 is CASSTGLAGLNEQFF. Written as DNA, the CDR3 is TGTGCCAGTAGCACCGGACTAGCGGGGTTAAATGAGCAGTTCTTC.

The gene calls are TRBV18 and TRBJ2-1; TRBD1 matches at 9 bases. This CDR3 is built from 14 residues. V gave up 5 bases and J gave up 8 bases; unmatched junction bases: 7. Germline V gives CDR1 KGHSH, CDR2 LQKENI. CDR3 in amino acids: CASSEGQGDYEQFF. CDR3 DNA sequence: TGTGCCAGCTCAGAGGGACAGGGCGACTATGAGCAGTTCTTC.

V gene TRBV9 combines with J gene TRBJ2-2, with a weak D call TRBD2 (6 bases). V lost 0 bases and J lost 5, with 11 bases in between. Germline V lookup: CDR1 SGDLS, CDR2 YYNGEE. The CDR3 consists of 15 residues. CDR3: CASSVDGSYTGELFF. For the CDR3, the DNA is TGTGCCAGCAGCGTAGACGGGAGTTATACCGGGGAGCTGTTTTTT.

The table lists this clone with a few counts. V gene TRBV19 combines with J gene TRBJ2-4; 8 bases are a match to TRBD1. The J segment lost 1 base and the V segment lost 5 bases, leaving 4 bases of the junction unmatched. CDR3 size: 15 residues. Germline V lookup: CDR1 LNHDA, CDR2 SQIVND (reference sequence). The CDR3: CASSHQGAAKNIQYF. CDR3 sequence (DNA): TGTGCCAGTAGTCATCAGGGGGCGGCCAAAAACATTCAGTACTTC.

V gene TRBV12-5 combines with J gene TRBJ2-5; 8 bases map to TRBD2. The CDR3 has 14 amino acids. V lost 5 bases, J lost 5 bases, and 7 bases stayed unmatched. The V gene's germline CDR1 is LGHNT and CDR2 FRNRAP. As DNA, the CDR3 is TGTGCTAGTGGTATTGGACTAGCCCACGAGACCCAGTACTTC. It yields the protein CASGIGLAHETQYF.

The chain couples TRBV7-9 to TRBJ2-2; 8 nucleotides match TRBD2. In germline, CDR1 is SEHNR, CDR2 FQNEAQ (reference sequence). This CDR3 spans 15 amino acids. The J segment lost 7 bases and the V segment lost 3 bases, leaving 7 bases of the junction unmatched. The CDR3 nucleotides are TGTGCCAGCAGCTTGGCCGGGACTAGGGGCGGGGAGCTGTTTTTT. Protein: CASSLAGTRGGELFF.

This rearrangement joins TRBV28 to TRBJ1-6; 10 bases map to TRBD1. The CDR3 runs to 15 residues. Germline loops: CDR1 MDHEN, CDR2 SYDVKM. Trimming took 6 bases from V and 9 from J; bases not matched to a gene: 8. The CDR3 here is CASSQMTGGISPLHF. In nucleotides, the CDR3 is TGTGCCAGCAGCCAGATGACAGGGGGCATTTCACCCCTCCACTTT.

The chain recombines TRBV18 with TRBJ1-5; D is uncertain. The CDR3 runs to 14 residues. V lost 5 bases and J 5 bases, leaving 13 bases between the germline ends. From germline, CDR1 is KGHSH and CDR2 LQKENI. The CDR3 nucleotides are TGTGCCAGCTCATCCCAGCCTCGGGATCAGCCCCAGCATTTT. Translation: CASSSQPRDQPQHF.

The chain is built from TRBV7-3 and TRBJ2-5; D not certain. The CDR3 is made up of 14 amino acids. The V end was cut by 1 base, the J end by 5 bases, with 11 bases between. Germline lookup yields CDR1 SGHTA and CDR2 FQGTGA. Here the CDR3 DNA reads TGTGCCAGCAGCTTAAACGGCGACATTGAGACCCAGTACTTC. It yields the protein CASSLNGDIETQYF.

The J gene is TRBJ2-2, the V gene TRBV6-5; D unresolved. Trimming cost V 6 bases and J 2 bases, with 13 bases left between them. CDR1 is MNHEY, CDR2 SVGAGI, per germline. This CDR3 is 15 amino acids long. Here the CDR3 reads CASRPTYLNTGELFF. CDR3 sequence (DNA): TGTGCCAGCAGGCCTACTTACCTCAACACCGGGGAGCTGTTTTTT.

V and J are TRBV19 and TRBJ1-1; a weak D match, TRBD1 (6 bases). V was shortened by 5 bases and J by 3 bases, with 13 bases between the two germline ends. The germline V gene has CDR1 LNHDA and CDR2 SQIVND (reference sequence). The CDR3 loop spans 14 amino acids. The CDR3 reads CASSSDRDYTEAFF. CDR3 bases: TGTGCCAGTAGTTCGGACAGAGATTACACTGAAGCTTTCTTT.

The chain uses TRBV4-3 and TRBJ2-7, with TRBD2 identical over 11 bases. The CDR3 runs to 15 residues. The germline V gene encodes CDR1 LGHNA and CDR2 YSLEER. V was pared by 0 bases and J by 4 bases, with 2 bases of the junction left unmatched. Here the CDR3 DNA reads TGCGCCAGCAGCCAAGACCCTAGCGGGAGGTACGAGCAGTACTTC. This sequence encodes CASSQDPSGRYEQYF.

CDR3 nucleotides: TGCGCCAGCAGCTTTGGTCAGGGGGTGGGTTCTGGCACTGAAGCTTTCTTT. Amino acids: CASSFGQGVGSGTEAFF. The chain joins TRBV5-1 to TRBJ1-1, with 7 bases fitting TRBD1. After removal of 2 bases from V and 4 bases from J, the junction contained 14 bases not matched to a gene. Germline V gene sequence: CDR1 SGHRS, CDR2 YFSETQ. The CDR3 extends over 17 amino acids.

This clone was counted once. The CDR3, as DNA: TGTGCCAGTTGGGACAATGGGATTGAAGCTTTCTTT. This translates into CASWDNGIEAFF. The genes are TRBV19 and TRBJ1-1; D is perhaps TRBD1 (6 bases). This CDR3 has 12 residues. From germline, CDR1 is LNHDA and CDR2 SQIVND (reference sequence). With 8 bases removed from V and 7 bases from J, the gap between germline ends came to 14 bases.

The chain is built from TRBV29-1 and TRBJ2-1; D not resolved. Per the germline V gene, CDR1 is SQVTM and CDR2 is ANQGSEA. Deletions cut 7 bases from V and 4 bases from J, with 8 bases between. CDR3 size: 11 residues. CDR3 bases: TGCAGCGGAACAGTGTACAATGAGCAGTTCTTC. It encodes CSGTVYNEQFF.

This chain joins TRBV5-1 and TRBJ2-7, with D perhaps matching TRBD2 (5 bases). Trimming cost V 5 bases and J 3 bases, with 12 bases left between them. Germline CDR1 is SGHRS and CDR2 is YFSETQ. The CDR3 loop spans 13 amino acids. The CDR3 region has the DNA TGCGCCAGCAGTTACGACGGGGACTACGAGCAGTACTTC. Protein sequence: CASSYDGDYEQYF.

This chain joins TRBV6-1 and TRBJ2-5; the match to TRBD1 covers 7 bases. Germline CDR1 MNHNS, CDR2 SASEGT. V lost 1 base to trimming and J lost 4 bases; unmatched junction nucleotides: 6. The CDR3 runs to 15 residues. The CDR3 loop reads CASSEGGAGGETQYF. CDR3 coding DNA: TGTGCCAGCAGTGAAGGTGGGGCAGGGGGAGAGACCCAGTACTTC.

J is TRBJ1-4 and V is TRBV10-3; a weak D match, TRBD1 (6 bases). V dropped 2 bases and J dropped 5 bases, with 9 bases sitting between them. There are 14 residues in the CDR3. Germline-derived CDR1 and CDR2 are ENHRY and SYGVKD. In nucleotides, the CDR3 is TGTGCCATCAGTGAGAGGGACACCAATGAAAAACTGTTTTTT. Translating it yields CAISERDTNEKLFF.

CDR3 region: CASSELAGPSTDTQYF. The CDR3 DNA sequence: TGCGCCAGCAGTGAGCTGGCGGGGCCCAGCACAGATACGCAGTATTTT. The chain uses TRBV10-1 and TRBJ2-3; TRBD2 is a possible D gene (6 bases). Germline V gene lookup returns CDR1 WNHNN and CDR2 SYGVQD (reference sequence). The CDR3 contains 16 residues. V lost 2 bases to trimming and J lost 0 bases, with 12 bases between them.

V gene TRBV7-2 combines with J gene TRBJ2-1; 14 bases align to TRBD2. Germline assignment: CDR1 SGHTA and CDR2 FQGNSA. The CDR3 has 18 amino acids. Germline trimming cut 5 bases from V and 7 bases from J; bases unmatched to any gene: 13. CDR3 nucleotide sequence: TGTGCCAGCAGCCTCTTGCCCGGGACTAGCGGGAGAGGGAATGAGCAGTTCTTC. Translated, it gives CASSLLPGTSGRGNEQFF.